Listed below are T cell receptor beta chains from one sample, sequenced in a study of Ad26.COV2.S vaccination and SARS-CoV-2 variants. Assay: immunoSEQ multiplex PCR; the TCRdb copy retains only in-frame clones and omits some. The table includes about 180,000 clones, around nine tenths detected once. The sample consisted of peripheral blood, taken after recovery from COVID-19. The receptor source for this set is a human donor who had recovered from COVID-19. Both conserved end residues are trimmed from each CDR3. The D gene is left open where the match is weak.

TRBJ2-5	TRBV2	TRBD2	ASSLRGTSGETQY
TRBJ2-5	TRBV3-1/TRBV3-2	TRBD2	ASSQRTSGRGGETQY
TRBJ1-1	TRBV5-1	NA	ASSLGEGGDTEAF
TRBJ2-5	TRBV15	NA	ATSSPGPFRETQY
TRBJ1-4	TRBV5-1	NA	ASSLASHQEKLF
TRBJ1-4	TRBV18	TRBD1	ASSPLDRATNEKLF
TRBJ1-1	TRBV5-6	NA	ASSLTGFGTEAF
TRBJ1-2	TRBV5-1	NA	ASSWAGTRGGYT
TRBJ2-3	TRBV7-9	NA	ASILSGGTDTQY
TRBJ1-2	TRBV5-1	TRBD1	ASSLRQGAKDGYT
TRBJ2-7	TRBV6-5	NA	ASSHTYYEQY
TRBJ1-5	TRBV5-8	NA	ASSLGGQSNQPQH
TRBJ2-7	TRBV19	TRBD1	ASSIAGGYEQY
TRBJ2-1	TRBV13	TRBD2	ASSLRTRASEQF
TRBJ2-1	TRBV29-1	TRBD2	SVEDLGTSGRTFNEQF
TRBJ2-7	TRBV11-2	TRBD2	ASRPAGGPNEQY
TRBJ2-2	TRBV5-5	TRBD2	ASSPRRLAGLGLSGELF
TRBJ1-1	TRBV21-1	NA	ASSKYEEVTEAF
TRBJ2-6	TRBV19	NA	ASSIQGFISGANVLT
TRBJ1-1	TRBV7-9	TRBD1	ASTRTGNTEAF